This T cell receptor beta chain emerged from a study of T cells and Merkel cell carcinoma outcomes. Study-level findings and limits: Merkel cell carcinoma outcomes were reportedly predicted by repertoire and T-cell density.

For this clone: Its antigen remains unknown.

Sequenced by immunoSEQ multiplex PCR; TCRdb stores in-frame clones only, minus some. The sample gives some 15,000 clones, approximately 87% of which show up once; 6.5% to 8.5% is in the top ten. Deletions cut 7 bases from V and 5 bases from J, with 9 bases between. CDR3 size: 11 residues. Germline CDR1 is DFQATT and CDR2 is SNEGSKA (reference sequence). V usage is TRBV20-1 and J usage is TRBJ2-1; the D is unclear. The sequence was obtained from a human donor with Merkel cell carcinoma. Sequenced material: tumor tissue from Merkel cell carcinoma. CDR3 coding DNA: TGCAGTGGGCGCCAGGACAATGAGCAGTTCTTC. Protein product: CSGRQDNEQFF.